This paragraph covers one TCR beta chain sequence. MiXCR was run by TCRdb on the RT-PCR reads, yielding one entry per CDR3 protein. The sample carries under 200,000 distinct CDR3 sequences, about 24% recorded once. This specimen belongs to a study of patients and donors after allogeneic stem cell transplantation. Germline values: CDR1 SQVTM, CDR2 ANQGSEA. Trimming removed 4 bases at V and 2 bases at J, with 16 bases between. The CDR3 has 15 residues. The receptor's source is a human donor who was either an allogeneic HSCT recipient or a stem cell or donor lymphocyte infusion donor (not recorded which). It is not recorded whose cells these are; they may come from a transplant donor. V usage is TRBV29-1 and J usage is TRBJ2-3; D call uncertain. The sample was blood, either unsorted or a sorted T cell fraction (not recorded which). The CDR3 sequence: CSVVSRLMHTDTQYF. As DNA, the CDR3 is TGCAGCGTTGTTTCTCGACTGATGCACACAGATACGCAGTATTTT.